Shown below are 26 T cell receptor beta chains from a single sample sequenced in a study of blood T cell repertoires in COVID-19 (dated by TCRdb to the early 2020s). The library was obtained by the immunoSEQ multiplex PCR assay. This immuneACCESS table, as held by TCRdb, lists in-frame sequences with V and J called but not all clones. Of the missing ones, under half trace to an unresolved V gene in checked studies; the others have no known cause. The sample table contains about 280,000 clones; only one count was recorded for approximately 88% of them. The ten largest clones capture almost 9.5% of the sample. Sequencing input: peripheral blood. These receptors originate from a man aged 18 to 29 with active or convalescent COVID-19.

This clone showed up just a few times. The V gene is TRBV2, the J gene TRBJ1-5; D possibly corresponds to TRBD1 (6 bases). The CDR3 covers 13 residues. V dropped 6 bases and J dropped 1 base, with 7 bases sitting between them. Germline CDR1 is SNHLY and CDR2 is FYNNEI. The CDR3 nucleotides are TGTGCCAGCAGGACAGGCAGCAATCAGCCCCAGCATTTT. Protein product: CASRTGSNQPQHF. The full variable domain, its missing parts supplied by reference TRBV2 and TRBJ1-5, is EPEVTQTPSHQVTQMGQEVILRCVPISNHLYFYWYRQILGQKVEFLVSFYNNEISEKSEIFDDQFSVERPDGSNFTLKIRSTKLEDSAMYFCASRTGSNQPQHFGDGTRLSIL.

The chain links TRBV29-1 to TRBJ1-2; the match to TRBD1 covers 9 bases. Germline CDR1 reads SQVTM; CDR2 reads ANQGSEA. The ends lost 4 bases at V and 4 bases at J; junction bases unmatched: 1. The CDR3 contains 12 residues. The CDR3 region is CSVAGQGYGYTF. Here the CDR3 DNA reads TGCAGCGTTGCGGGACAGGGCTATGGCTACACCTTC. The entire variable domain, with the rest obtained from reference TRBV29-1 and TRBJ1-2, is as follows: SAVISQKPSRDICQRGTSLTIQCQVDSQVTMMFWYRQQPGQSLTLIATANQGSEATYESGFVIDKFPISRPNLTFSTLTVSNMSPEDSSIYLCSVAGQGYGYTFGSGTRLTVV.

The V call is TRBV24-1, the J call TRBJ2-1; 9 bases are shared with TRBD2. The germline V gene encodes CDR1 KGHDR and CDR2 SFDVKD. The CDR3 spans 16 residues. With V trimmed by 2 bases and J by 6 bases, 7 bases remained unmatched. The DNA for the CDR3 is TGTGCCACCAGTGATTCGCGGGGGGGCCTGGGCAATGAGCAGTTCTTC. It yields the protein CATSDSRGGLGNEQFF.

This clone was recorded a few times. The chain recombines TRBV5-6 with TRBJ2-7, with a tentative D call TRBD2 (5 bases). Deletions cut 0 bases from V and 3 bases from J, with 16 bases between. CDR1 and CDR2 (germline): SGHDT, YYEEEE. The CDR3 length is 16 residues. The CDR3 nucleotides read TGTGCCAGCAGCTTGGTTGGTTGGAGGACGGACTACGAGCAGTACTTC. Translated, it gives CASSLVGWRTDYEQYF.

The chain joins TRBV19 to TRBJ1-2; D gene ambiguous. This CDR3 region has 14 residues. Trimming took 2 bases from V and 0 from J, leaving 7 bases between them. Germline V lookup: CDR1 LNHDA, CDR2 SQIVND (reference sequence). The CDR3 DNA follows: TGTGCCAGTAGTATACTGAGTTCTAACTATGGCTACACCTTC. Translating gives CASSILSSNYGYTF.

This chain uses TRBV3-1 (or the pseudogene TRBV3-2) with TRBJ2-1, with 10 bases lining up with TRBD2. The junction had 2 bases not matched to a gene; V was cut back by 4 bases and J by 2 bases. Germline V gene sequence: CDR1 LGHDT, CDR2 YNNKEL (reference sequence). The CDR3 is 15 residues long. The CDR3, as DNA: TGTGCCAGCAGCCCCACTAGCGGGGCCTACAATGAGCAGTTCTTC. Protein sequence: CASSPTSGAYNEQFF.

The chain links TRBV7-2 to TRBJ1-2; TRBD1 agrees at 8 bases. The ends lost 5 bases at V and 5 bases at J; junction bases unmatched: 1. Germline values: CDR1 SGHTA, CDR2 FQGNSA. There are 12 residues in the CDR3. The CDR3 bases are TGTGCCAGCAGCGACAGGGGATATGGCTACACCTTC. This gives the protein CASSDRGYGYTF.

The chain is built from TRBV5-6 and TRBJ2-7; TRBD2 agrees at 13 bases. Germline CDR1 is SGHDT and CDR2 is YYEEEE. The CDR3 runs 14 residues. Germline trimming cut 5 bases from V and 4 bases from J; bases unmatched to any gene: 3. CDR3 amino acids: CASRLAGGLYEQYF. The CDR3 bases are TGTGCCAGCAGACTAGCGGGGGGGCTATACGAGCAGTACTTC.

The V and J genes are TRBV6-5 and TRBJ1-4, with a possible D match to TRBD1 (5 bases). The V end lost 2 bases, the J end lost 13 bases, and 23 bases lay between the germline ends. The germline gives CDR1 MNHEY, CDR2 SVGAGI. The CDR3 is 16 amino acids. The CDR3 sequence: CASSYGNPRDSSRLFF. CDR3 coding DNA: TGTGCCAGCAGTTACGGTAATCCTCGGGACTCCTCTCGACTGTTTTTT.

The V and J genes are TRBV27 and TRBJ1-6, with TRBD1 as a possible D gene (6 bases). Trimming pared 8 bases from V and 9 bases from J, leaving 14 bases between. Germline assignment: CDR1 MNHEY and CDR2 SMNVEV (reference sequence). The CDR3 runs 13 residues. In nucleotides, the CDR3 is TGTGCCAGCGGCGAGACAGGAGCTTCACCCCTCCACTTT. This codes for CASGETGASPLHF.

CDR3 nucleotides: TGTGCCAGCAGCTTAGAGGGTGAAGGGACACAAGCCTACGAGCAGTACTTC. Its protein product is CASSLEGEGTQAYEQYF. V and J are TRBV13 and TRBJ2-7; possibly TRBD1 for D (6 bases). Germline CDR1 and CDR2: PRHDT and FYEKMQ (reference sequence). V lost 1 base, J lost 2 bases, and 18 bases lay in between. The length of the CDR3 is 17 residues.

The CDR3 bases are TGTGCCAGCAGTCAAGGCCGGTACCAAGAGACCCAGTACTTC. Its translation: CASSQGRYQETQYF. The chain has TRBV2 and TRBJ2-5; D not certain. The CDR3 runs to 14 residues. Germline assignment: CDR1 SNHLY and CDR2 FYNNEI. The V end lost 5 bases, the J end lost 0 bases, and 10 bases lay between the germline ends.

This clone was found once. The rearrangement uses TRBV4-1 and TRBJ1-3, with TRBD1 matching over 7 bases. In germline, CDR1 is MGHRA, CDR2 YSYEKL. This CDR3 contains 14 residues. V gave up 2 bases and J gave up 7 bases; unmatched junction bases: 5. The CDR3 DNA is TGCGCCAGCAGCCAACCGACAGGGAGGAACACCATATATTTT. Its translation is CASSQPTGRNTIYF.

The V and J genes are TRBV7-9 and TRBJ2-3; 8 bases match TRBD2. The germline V gene has CDR1 SEHNR and CDR2 FQNEAQ (reference sequence). V was clipped by 2 bases and J by 3 bases; unmatched bases: 4. The CDR3 loop spans 15 amino acids. The CDR3 sequence: CASSLIAGRTDTQYF. The CDR3 DNA sequence: TGTGCCAGCAGCTTAATAGCGGGGCGGACAGATACGCAGTATTTT.

This chain uses TRBV6-5 with TRBJ1-2, with 9 bases that match TRBD1. Germline V gene data show CDR1 as MNHEY and CDR2 as SVGAGI. CDR3 length equals 15 residues. Trimming removed 5 bases from V and 5 bases from J; junction bases left unmatched: 9. CDR3 region: CASSLRGQGTYGYTF. The CDR3 DNA sequence: TGTGCCAGCAGTCTACGTGGACAGGGGACTTATGGCTACACCTTC.

The chain recombines TRBV4-1 with TRBJ1-2; 8 bases line up with TRBD1. The J segment lost 6 bases and the V segment lost 7 bases, leaving 4 bases of the junction unmatched. Germline V gives CDR1 MGHRA, CDR2 YSYEKL. The CDR3 covers 12 residues. The CDR3 bases are TGCGCCAGCAAAGGACAGGGAGATGGCTACACCTTC. This sequence encodes CASKGQGDGYTF.

J is TRBJ1-1 and V is TRBV4-1; 7 bases are a match to TRBD1. The CDR3 runs to 12 residues. Losses at the gene ends were 8 bases for V and 3 bases for J; bases not matched to a gene: 3. The germline V gene encodes CDR1 MGHRA and CDR2 YSYEKL. CDR3 bases: TGCGCCAGCGGGACAGCTGACACTGAAGCTTTCTTT. Its protein product is CASGTADTEAFF.

The chain joins TRBV6-6 to TRBJ2-7, with D possibly TRBD2 on 5 matching bases. Germline CDR1 MNHNY, CDR2 SVGAGI (reference sequence). CDR3 length: 13 amino acids. Trimming stripped 10 bases from V and 7 bases from J, with 20 bases between. The chain's CDR3 is CAISPGSGWEQYF. As DNA, the CDR3 is TGTGCCATATCCCCGGGGTCAGGATGGGAGCAGTACTTC.

This chain connects TRBV14 to TRBJ1-5, with D hard to call. Germline-derived CDR1 and CDR2 are SGHDN and FVKESK. The CDR3 length is 14 residues. V was cut by 1 base and J by 3 bases, with 7 bases left in between. CDR3 amino acids: CASSQVGANQPQHF. CDR3 nucleotides: TGTGCCAGCAGCCAAGTGGGCGCCAATCAGCCCCAGCATTTT.

The CDR3 DNA follows: TGTGCCAGCAGCTCTAGCGGGGGGGCAGATACGCAGTATTTT. Translation gives CASSSSGGADTQYF. V usage is TRBV7-7 and J usage is TRBJ2-3; 12 bases are shared with TRBD2. This CDR3 is 14 amino acids long. With V trimmed by 4 bases and J by 4 bases, 0 bases remained unmatched. CDR1 is SSHAT and CDR2 is FNYEAQ in the germline V gene (reference sequence).

The chain carries TRBV10-3 and TRBJ1-1, with D maybe TRBD1 (5 bases). This CDR3 region has 15 residues. Trimming pared 3 bases from V and 0 bases from J, leaving 11 bases between. Germline V gives CDR1 ENHRY, CDR2 SYGVKD. CDR3 residues: CAISDLGALNTEAFF. DNA for the CDR3: TGTGCCATCAGTGACTTAGGGGCCCTGAACACTGAAGCTTTCTTT.

This clone was observed a handful of times. This chain uses TRBV11-2 with TRBJ1-2; perhaps TRBD1 as D (5 bases). Trimming took 4 bases from V and 4 from J, leaving 19 bases between them. CDR1 SGHAT and CDR2 FQNNGV come from the germline V gene. CDR3 length: 16 amino acids. This CDR3 is CASSSLGREGIYGYTF. CDR3 coding DNA: TGTGCCAGCAGCTCACTCGGGAGGGAGGGGATCTATGGCTACACCTTC. Full variable domain (missing parts from reference TRBV11-2 and TRBJ1-2): EAGVAQSPRYKIIEKRQSVAFWCNPISGHATLYWYQQILGQGPKLLIQFQNNGVVDDSQLPKDRFSAERLKGVDSTLKIQPAKLEDSAVYLCASSSLGREGIYGYTFGSGTRLTVV.

This clone has ten or more counts. This chain uses TRBV6-1 with TRBJ2-1, with 10 bases fitting TRBD2. V gave up 3 bases and J gave up 4 bases; unmatched junction bases: 6. Germline V gene lookup returns CDR1 MNHNS and CDR2 SASEGT. The CDR3 sequence is 16 residues long. CDR3 nucleotides: TGTGCCAGCAGTGATTCAGCGGGGGGGGCTTACAATGAGCAGTTCTTC. This gives the protein CASSDSAGGAYNEQFF.

This clone was counted only a few times. This chain joins TRBV7-6 and TRBJ2-7; no clear D. This CDR3 comprises 15 residues. V was clipped by 1 base and J by 2 bases, with 12 bases between them. From germline, CDR1 is SGHVS and CDR2 FNYEAQ. CDR3 sequence (DNA): TGTGCCAGCAGCTTAGATAGCAGCGCTACCTACGAGCAGTACTTC. Its translation is CASSLDSSATYEQYF.

The chain couples TRBV6-2 or TRBV6-3 to TRBJ2-5, with 7 nucleotides matching TRBD1. CDR1 MNHEY and CDR2 SVGEGT come from the germline V gene. This CDR3 comprises 16 residues. Losses at the gene ends were 5 bases for V and 1 base for J; bases not matched to a gene: 10. The CDR3 DNA sequence: TGTGCCAGCAGTCGCCCCAACAGGGGTAGCCAAGAGACCCAGTACTTC. Encoded protein: CASSRPNRGSQETQYF.

The J gene is TRBJ2-1, the V gene TRBV7-9; D is perhaps TRBD1 (6 bases). Germline V gene sequence: CDR1 SEHNR, CDR2 FQNEAQ (reference sequence). CDR3 length: 15 amino acids. CDR3 residues: CAAPSRDTEYNEQFF. The CDR3 DNA follows: TGTGCAGCCCCCTCCAGGGACACGGAGTACAATGAGCAGTTCTTC.